The clone carrying this TCR beta chain was detected a few times. As yet, its antigen is unknown. This sample is part of a study of blood T cells in healthy people across ages. CDR1 DFQATT and CDR2 SNEGSKA come from the germline V gene (reference sequence). The CDR3 is made up of 12 amino acids. Trimming took 6 bases from V and 2 from J, leaving 11 bases between them. Notes on the study in general: Higher diversity and more naive CD4+ cells were features of long-lived donors, compared to aged donors. TCR beta diversity, measured per million T cells, fell in a roughly linear way with age. Naive T cell percentage by flow cytometry tracked strongly with beta diversity.

Donors ranged from roughly 6 to 95 years old and were healthy Caucasians in Russia. Primed by a sample-barcoded 5' primer and a J-beta primer mix, a second PCR proceeded for 7 to 11 cycles. TCRdb reprocessed the 5' RACE reads via MiXCR and lists one record per CDR3 protein. The table includes about 1 million distinct CDR3 sequences, less than 50% detected once. This clonotype originated in a woman aged 60-75 years in good health. This chain joins TRBV20-1 and TRBJ2-7; possible D gene TRBD2, 6 bases. The specimen sequenced was blood. The CDR3: CSAEDYTYEQYF. The CDR3 nucleotides are TGCAGTGCCGAGGACTATACCTACGAGCAGTACTTC.